The TCR beta chain under discussion was sequenced for a study of cytomegalovirus exposure and HLA in healthy donors. Study background: An early data release held around 80 million unique TCRs from HLA-typed donors. Study-wide findings and caveats: For presence/absence analyses, sequencing depth was assumed to be roughly uniform across donors. A later analysis linked a missense DCLRE1C variant to TCR beta V- and J-gene trimming.

Both 60 Vbeta primers and 13 Jbeta primers went into the PCR. Generated by immunoSEQ multiplex PCR, the TCRdb table keeps only in-frame clones and is missing some. The sample holds 110,000 to 150,000 clones; more than 65% are singletons and the top ten take 1.5% to 2%. V dropped 2 bases and J dropped 7 bases, with 11 bases sitting between them. This CDR3 spans 14 amino acids. Germline-derived CDR1 and CDR2 are SNHLY and FYNNEI. In this sample, this clone turned up a few times. What it recognizes is unknown. This chain connects TRBV2 to TRBJ2-2; TRBD1 might be the D (5 bases). The sample comprised PBMCs. This sequence was found in a woman aged 25 to 39 in good health and CMV-seronegative. This chain's CDR3 is CASSERGEVGELFF. DNA of the CDR3: TGTGCCAGCAGTGAAAGGGGCGAGGTCGGGGAGCTGTTTTTT.